This T cell receptor (beta chain) was sequenced during a study of cytomegalovirus exposure and HLA in healthy donors. Study-level points and caveats: A later analysis linked a missense variant in DCLRE1C to the trimming of TCR beta V and J genes.

The V gene's germline CDR1 is SGDLS and CDR2 YYNGEE. V was cut by 4 bases and J by 1 base, with 11 bases left in between. The CDR3 has 14 residues. Primers for the PCR totalled 60 Vbeta and 13 Jbeta. Produced via immunoSEQ multiplex PCR; TCRdb's table is partial and in-frame only. Here the sample spans roughly 93,000 clones, about 70% being singletons. Only a few counts were recorded for this clone. No antigen is known for it. This receptor was identified in a human donor in good health. This chain joins TRBV9 and TRBJ1-2, with D unclear. Specimen: PBMCs. The CDR3 sequence is CASSPTSDNYGYTF. The CDR3 DNA reads as TGTGCCAGCAGCCCTACCTCCGATAACTATGGCTACACCTTC.